This T cell receptor beta chain is from a study of cytomegalovirus exposure and HLA in healthy donors. Study results and limitations: Altogether, 164 TCR beta chains were recorded as cytomegalovirus-associated. Earlier analysis looked at TCR beta V segments, and most were productive about 87% or about 30% of the time.

Worth noting for this clone: As yet, its antigen is unknown.

Use of 60 Vbeta and 13 Jbeta primers characterized the PCR. Assay: immunoSEQ multiplex PCR; the TCRdb copy retains only in-frame clones and omits some. This sample has around 200,000 clones, with 80% found just once. The CDR3 runs to 15 residues. From germline, CDR1 is SEHNR and CDR2 FQNEAQ (reference sequence). V lost 2 bases and J 3 bases, leaving 11 bases between the germline ends. The chain joins TRBV7-9 to TRBJ1-3; D gene ambiguous. The source is a boy under 18 in good health and CMV-seronegative. Material: PBMCs. CDR3: CASSLLSGDGNTIYF. The CDR3 bases are TGTGCCAGCAGCTTATTAAGCGGGGATGGAAACACCATATATTTT.